These 24 T cell receptor beta chains were sequenced from one sample in a study of blood T cell repertoires in COVID-19. Assay: immunoSEQ multiplex PCR; the TCRdb copy retains only in-frame clones and omits some. The sample has about 310,000 clones; roughly 90% are singletons. The material sequenced was peripheral blood. The receptors stem from a woman aged 25 to 39 with COVID-19, enrolled during active disease.

This clone appeared once. The chain is built from TRBV3-1 (or the pseudogene TRBV3-2) and TRBJ2-7; TRBD2 matches 7 bases. CDR3 length equals 15 residues. V dropped 1 base and J dropped 1; count of bases not matched to a gene: 4. Per the germline V gene, CDR1 is LGHDT and CDR2 is YNNKEL (reference sequence). This CDR3 reads CASSQGSSGSYEQYF. CDR3 in DNA: TGTGCCAGCAGCCAAGGGTCTAGCGGTTCCTACGAGCAGTACTTC.

V usage is TRBV28 and J usage is TRBJ1-1; D gene unclear. Per germline, CDR1 MDHEN and CDR2 SYDVKM. The CDR3 has 14 residues. Trimming shortened V by 5 bases and J by 2 bases, and 12 bases separated the two germline ends. Here the CDR3 DNA reads TGTGCCAGCAGTCCGGGAGGGAAAAACACTGAAGCTTTCTTT. Protein product: CASSPGGKNTEAFF.

The sample holds one count of this clone. This chain uses TRBV5-8 with TRBJ2-3, with D maybe TRBD2 (5 bases). CDR1 SGHTS and CDR2 YDEGEE come from the germline V gene. Trimming stripped 0 bases from V and 2 bases from J, with 7 bases between. The CDR3 is 14 amino acids. DNA for the CDR3: TGTGCCAGCAGCTTGGAGGACTCCACAGATACGCAGTATTTT. Its protein product is CASSLEDSTDTQYF.

V is TRBV15 and J is TRBJ1-5; tentative D call: TRBD1 (6 bases). This CDR3 spans 17 amino acids. Trimming shortened V by 1 base and J by 1 base, and 14 bases separated the two germline ends. Germline CDR1 reads LNHNV; CDR2 reads YYDKDF (reference sequence). The CDR3, as DNA: TGTGCCACCAGCAGAGCAAGGGGGACGGTGAGCAATCAGCCCCAGCATTTT. It codes for CATSRARGTVSNQPQHF.

This chain uses TRBV7-9 with TRBJ1-1; D gene unclear. The germline V gene has CDR1 SEHNR and CDR2 FQNEAQ (reference sequence). V was trimmed by 7 bases and J by 1 base, leaving 16 bases between them. This CDR3 is built from 15 residues. CDR3 amino acids: CASNLRGGENTEAFF. The CDR3, as DNA: TGTGCCAGCAACCTCCGGGGTGGGGAGAACACTGAAGCTTTCTTT.

The gene calls are TRBV7-9 and TRBJ1-5; 7 bases are a match to TRBD1. Per germline, CDR1 SEHNR and CDR2 FQNEAQ (reference sequence). V shed 4 bases and J 2 bases; nucleotides not matched to a gene: 5. CDR3 length: 15 residues. This CDR3 reads CASSSQGTGNQPQHF. CDR3 nucleotides: TGTGCCAGCAGCTCCCAGGGGACAGGCAATCAGCCCCAGCATTTT.

V is TRBV25-1 and J is TRBJ1-2, with 7 bases fitting TRBD1. Germline trimming cut 3 bases from V and 8 bases from J; bases unmatched to any gene: 9. Germline values: CDR1 MGHDK, CDR2 SYGVNS. The CDR3 contains 14 residues. The CDR3 coding sequence is TGTGCCAGCAGTGATCCCGGGACAGCGGCGGGCTACACCTTC. Amino acid sequence: CASSDPGTAAGYTF.

This chain links TRBV29-1 with TRBJ2-1; 7 positions agree with TRBD1. Germline trimming cut 7 bases from V and 2 bases from J; bases unmatched to any gene: 11. Per the germline V gene, CDR1 is SQVTM and CDR2 is ANQGSEA. The CDR3 has 15 residues. CDR3 nucleotides: TGCAGCGCCACAGGGGACAAAACCCCCTACAATGAGCAGTTCTTC. Amino acid sequence: CSATGDKTPYNEQFF.

The gene calls are TRBV3-1 (or the pseudogene TRBV3-2) and TRBJ2-1; 9 bases are a match to TRBD2. Trimming took 8 bases from V and 8 from J; bases not matched to a gene: 10. The CDR3 is 14 residues long. Per germline, CDR1 LGHDT and CDR2 YNNKEL (reference sequence). This CDR3 reads CASGTGLASDEQFF. In nucleotides, the CDR3 is TGTGCCAGCGGGACGGGACTAGCAAGCGATGAGCAGTTCTTC.

The chain carries TRBV2 and TRBJ1-1; maybe TRBD1 (6 bases). The CDR3 runs to 14 residues. The V gene's germline CDR1 is SNHLY and CDR2 FYNNEI. V was trimmed by 5 bases and J by 4 bases, leaving 14 bases between them. This CDR3 reads CASSRGRAGTEAFF. CDR3 bases: TGTGCCAGCAGTAGGGGGAGGGCAGGCACTGAAGCTTTCTTT.

The rearrangement uses TRBV5-5 and TRBJ1-5; D uncertain. The CDR3 totals 14 residues. The germline V gene has CDR1 SGHKS and CDR2 YYEKEE (reference sequence). The V end lost 4 bases, the J end lost 3 bases, and 11 bases lay between the germline ends. CDR3: CASSLGLLNQPQHF. DNA for the CDR3: TGTGCCAGCAGCCTCGGACTTCTCAATCAGCCCCAGCATTTT.

The V call is TRBV11-2, the J call TRBJ1-5; TRBD1 matches at 7 bases. With V trimmed by 2 bases and J by 5 bases, 6 bases remained unmatched. The CDR3 totals 15 residues. Germline CDR1 reads SGHAT; CDR2 reads FQNNGV. The CDR3 protein is CASSLHTGEDQPQHF. In nucleotides, the CDR3 is TGTGCCAGCAGCTTACACACAGGGGAGGATCAGCCCCAGCATTTT.

V is TRBV12-2 and J is TRBJ2-7; the table's TRBD2 call for D was not verified on the DNA. TRBV12-2 is listed as a pseudogene. The CDR3 has 14 amino acids. CDR3 bases: TGTGCAAGTCGCTTTTCTAGCGCGACACACGAGCAGTACTTC. This encodes CASRFSSATHEQYF.

The rearrangement uses TRBV3-1 (or the pseudogene TRBV3-2) and TRBJ2-5; a possible D gene is TRBD1 (6 bases). Germline CDR1 reads LGHDT; CDR2 reads YNNKEL (reference sequence). The V end lost 6 bases, the J end lost 7 bases, and 21 bases lay between the germline ends. The CDR3 spans 15 residues. CDR3 nucleotide sequence: TGTGCCAGCAGTCAGGGATGGGACACTGAAGGGACCCAGTACTTC. It yields the protein CASSQGWDTEGTQYF.

This chain links TRBV3-1 (or the pseudogene TRBV3-2) with TRBJ2-2; D is possibly TRBD2 (6 bases). Trimming cost V 5 bases and J 1 base, with 17 bases left between them. Germline CDR1 is LGHDT and CDR2 is YNNKEL (reference sequence). The CDR3 is 17 residues long. The CDR3 DNA reads TGTGCCAGCAGCTCGCGAGCGGGTATAAAGAACACCGGGGAGCTGTTTTTT. This codes for CASSSRAGIKNTGELFF.

The chain recombines TRBV6-1 with TRBJ1-1, with D unresolved. The CDR3 spans 14 residues. CDR1 is MNHNS and CDR2 is SASEGT in the germline V gene. V lost 2 bases and J 3 bases, leaving 10 bases between the germline ends. As DNA, the CDR3 is TGTGCCAGCAGTGAACGCTGGAGGGACACTGAAGCTTTCTTT. Encoded protein: CASSERWRDTEAFF.

The V gene is TRBV2, the J gene TRBJ1-3; 7 nucleotides agree with TRBD1. V trimming: 3 bases; J trimming: 0 bases; junction bases outside the gene matches: 8. The germline CDR1 and CDR2 sequences are SNHLY and FYNNEI. The CDR3 loop spans 17 amino acids. Written as DNA, the CDR3 is TGTGCCAGCAGTGATTGGGACAGTACTAGCTCTGGAAACACCATATATTTT. Translation: CASSDWDSTSSGNTIYF.

This clone was observed once. The chain employs TRBV3-1 (or the pseudogene TRBV3-2) and TRBJ1-1, with D unresolved. The germline V gene has CDR1 LGHDT and CDR2 YNNKEL (reference sequence). CDR3 length: 16 residues. Trimming removed 1 base from V and 3 bases from J, with 15 bases in between. CDR3 nucleotides: TGTGCCAGCAGCCAAGGGTCCGCACGTCGGGACACTGAAGCTTTCTTT. It yields the protein CASSQGSARRDTEAFF.

This rearrangement joins TRBV27 to TRBJ1-5, with 9 bases fitting TRBD1. The CDR3 extends over 15 amino acids. Looked up from germline, CDR1 is MNHEY and CDR2 is SMNVEV (reference sequence). Unmatched junction bases numbered 6, after V lost 5 bases and J lost 4 bases. CDR3 bases: TGTGCCAGCAGTCCCGGGACAGGGAATAATCAGCCCCAGCATTTT. Translating it yields CASSPGTGNNQPQHF.

This sequence joins TRBV5-1 and TRBJ1-4; 7 bases map to TRBD1. The CDR3 is made up of 15 amino acids. V shed 5 bases, J shed 7 bases, and the junction held 11 bases outside the gene matches. The V gene's germline CDR1 is SGHRS and CDR2 YFSETQ. CDR3 protein: CASSKHTGESEKLFF. CDR3 nucleotide sequence: TGCGCCAGCAGTAAGCACACAGGGGAGAGTGAAAAACTGTTTTTT.

The count of this clone is one. This chain links TRBV6-6 with TRBJ2-7, with D possibly TRBD1 on 7 matching bases. The V gene's germline CDR1 is MNHNY and CDR2 SVGAGI (reference sequence). This CDR3 is 13 amino acids long. The V end was cut by 5 bases, the J end by 7 bases, with 15 bases between. Here the CDR3 reads CASSEGQRVEQYF. DNA for the CDR3: TGTGCCAGCAGTGAGGGACAGCGGGTAGAGCAGTACTTC.

The V call is TRBV21-1, the J call TRBJ1-1; the table's D call, TRBD1, has no DNA check behind it. TRBV21-1 is recorded as a pseudogene. This CDR3 is 16 amino acids long. CDR3 residues: CASSKPHRFMNTEAFF. The CDR3 DNA is TGTGCCAGCAGCAAACCCCACAGGTTCATGAACACTGAAGCTTTCTTT.

The J gene is TRBJ2-1, the V gene TRBV14; D call uncertain. Germline CDR1 reads SGHDN; CDR2 reads FVKESK. The CDR3 has 17 amino acids. V dropped 0 bases and J dropped 9 bases, with 21 bases sitting between them. The chain's CDR3 is CASSQDPGERGTGEQFF. The CDR3 DNA is TGTGCCAGCAGCCAAGATCCGGGTGAGAGAGGCACCGGTGAGCAGTTCTTC.

This chain joins TRBV5-4 and TRBJ1-4, with 11 positions matching TRBD1. CDR1 is SGHNT, CDR2 YYREEE, per germline (reference sequence). V lost 4 bases and J lost 8; bases outside the gene matches: 7. This CDR3 has 15 residues. CDR3 sequence: CASSRPGQGVEKLFF. The CDR3 nucleotides read TGTGCCAGCAGCAGACCGGGACAGGGGGTCGAAAAACTGTTTTTT.